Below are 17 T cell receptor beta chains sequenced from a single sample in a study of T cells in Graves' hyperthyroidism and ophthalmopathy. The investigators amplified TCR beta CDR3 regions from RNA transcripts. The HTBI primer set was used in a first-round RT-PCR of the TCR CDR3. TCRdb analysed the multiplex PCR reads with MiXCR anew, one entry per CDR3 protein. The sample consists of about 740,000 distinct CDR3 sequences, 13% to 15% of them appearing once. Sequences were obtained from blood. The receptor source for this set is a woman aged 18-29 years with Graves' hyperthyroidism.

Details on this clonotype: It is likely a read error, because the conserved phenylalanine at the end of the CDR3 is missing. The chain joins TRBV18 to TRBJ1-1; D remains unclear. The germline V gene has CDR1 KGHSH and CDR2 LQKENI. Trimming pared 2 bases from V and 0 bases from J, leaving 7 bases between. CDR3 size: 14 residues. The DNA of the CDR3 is TGTGCCAGCTCACCAAGCGGCATGAACACTGAAGCTTTCATT. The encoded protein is CASSPSGMNTEAFI.

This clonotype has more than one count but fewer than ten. CDR3 nucleotide sequence: TGCGCCAGCAGCGAGGGGACCGTTAGCTCCTACGAGCAGTACTTC. Amino acids: CASSEGTVSSYEQYF. This chain uses TRBV5-1 with TRBJ2-7, with D perhaps assigned TRBD1 or TRBD2 (5 bases each). Deletions cut 4 bases from V and 0 bases from J, with 14 bases between. Germline V gives CDR1 SGHRS, CDR2 YFSETQ. This CDR3 has 15 amino acids.

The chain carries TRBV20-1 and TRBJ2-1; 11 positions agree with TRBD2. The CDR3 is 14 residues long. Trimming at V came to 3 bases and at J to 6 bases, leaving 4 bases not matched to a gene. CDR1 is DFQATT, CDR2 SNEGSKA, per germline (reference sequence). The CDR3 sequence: CSARVGLAGNEQFF. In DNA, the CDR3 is TGCAGTGCTAGGGTTGGACTAGCGGGCAATGAGCAGTTCTTC.

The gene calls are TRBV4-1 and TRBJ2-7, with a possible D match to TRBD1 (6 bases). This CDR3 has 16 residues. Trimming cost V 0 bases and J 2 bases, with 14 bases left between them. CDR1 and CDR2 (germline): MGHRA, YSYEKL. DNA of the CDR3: TGCGCCAGCAGCCAAGATTCGGACAGTGGACCCTACGAGCAGTACTTC. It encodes CASSQDSDSGPYEQYF.

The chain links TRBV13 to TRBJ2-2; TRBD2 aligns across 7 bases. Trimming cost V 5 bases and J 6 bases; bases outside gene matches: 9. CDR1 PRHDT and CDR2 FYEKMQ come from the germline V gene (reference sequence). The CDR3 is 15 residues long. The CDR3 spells CASSAGEFQAGELFF. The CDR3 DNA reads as TGTGCCAGCAGCGCGGGGGAGTTTCAGGCCGGGGAGCTGTTTTTT.

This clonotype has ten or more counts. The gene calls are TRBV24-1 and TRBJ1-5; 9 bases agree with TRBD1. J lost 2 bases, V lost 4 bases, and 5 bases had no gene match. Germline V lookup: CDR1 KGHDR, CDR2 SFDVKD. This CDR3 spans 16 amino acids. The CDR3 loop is CATSDQDRGGNQPQHF. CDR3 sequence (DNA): TGTGCCACCAGTGACCAGGACAGGGGCGGCAATCAGCCCCAGCATTTT.

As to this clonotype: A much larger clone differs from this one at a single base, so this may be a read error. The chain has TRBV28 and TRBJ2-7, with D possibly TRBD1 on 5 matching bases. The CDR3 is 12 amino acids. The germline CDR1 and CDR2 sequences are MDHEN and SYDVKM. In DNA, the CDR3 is TGTGACAGCAGGGCCCTTTCCTACGAGCAGTACTTC. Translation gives CDSRALSYEQYF.

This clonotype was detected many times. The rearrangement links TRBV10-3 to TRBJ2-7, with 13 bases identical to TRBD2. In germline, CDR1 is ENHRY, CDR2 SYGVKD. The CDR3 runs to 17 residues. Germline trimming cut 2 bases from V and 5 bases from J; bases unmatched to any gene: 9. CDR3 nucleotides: TGTGCCATCAGTGAGCCCCAACTAGCGGGAGGGCCTCACGAGCAGTACTTC. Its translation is CAISEPQLAGGPHEQYF.

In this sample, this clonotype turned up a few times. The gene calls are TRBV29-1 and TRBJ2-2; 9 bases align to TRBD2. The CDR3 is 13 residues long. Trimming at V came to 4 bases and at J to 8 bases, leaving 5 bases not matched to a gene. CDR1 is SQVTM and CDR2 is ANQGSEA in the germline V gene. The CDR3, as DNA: TGCAGCGTTGTGTCGGCGGGAGGGGGGGAGCTGTTTTTT. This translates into CSVVSAGGGELFF.

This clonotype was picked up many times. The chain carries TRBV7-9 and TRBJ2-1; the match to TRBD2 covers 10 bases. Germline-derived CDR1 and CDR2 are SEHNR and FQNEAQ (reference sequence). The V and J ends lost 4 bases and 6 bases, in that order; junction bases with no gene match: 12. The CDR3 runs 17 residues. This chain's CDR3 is CASSYQGASGSTNEQFF. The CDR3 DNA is TGTGCCAGCAGCTATCAGGGGGCTAGCGGGAGTACCAATGAGCAGTTCTTC. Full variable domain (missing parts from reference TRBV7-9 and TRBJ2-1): DTGVSQNPRHKITKRGQNVTFRCDPISEHNRLYWYRQTLGQGPEFLTYFQNEAQLEKSRLLSDRFSAERPKGSFSTLEIQRTEQGDSAMYLCASSYQGASGSTNEQFFGPGTRLTVL.

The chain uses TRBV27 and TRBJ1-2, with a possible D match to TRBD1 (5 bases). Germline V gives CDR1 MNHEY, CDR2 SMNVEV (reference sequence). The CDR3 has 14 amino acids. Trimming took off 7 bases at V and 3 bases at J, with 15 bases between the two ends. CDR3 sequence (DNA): TGTGCCAGCACCCCACGGGGGGGAGACTATGGCTACACCTTC. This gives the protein CASTPRGGDYGYTF.

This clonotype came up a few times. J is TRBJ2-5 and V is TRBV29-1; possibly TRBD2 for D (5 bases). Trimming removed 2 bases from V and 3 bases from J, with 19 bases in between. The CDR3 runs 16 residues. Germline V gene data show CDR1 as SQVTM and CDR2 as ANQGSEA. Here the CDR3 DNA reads TGCAGCGTTGAAAGAATCCTTACTAGTTGGAAAGAGACCCAGTACTTC. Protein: CSVERILTSWKETQYF.

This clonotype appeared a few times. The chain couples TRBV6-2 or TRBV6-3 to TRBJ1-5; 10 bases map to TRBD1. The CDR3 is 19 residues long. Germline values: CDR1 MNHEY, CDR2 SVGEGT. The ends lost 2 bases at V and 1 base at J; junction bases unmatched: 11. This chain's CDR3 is CASSYEDRGFEGSNQPQHF. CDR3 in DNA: TGTGCCAGCAGTTACGAGGACAGGGGGTTTGAGGGGAGCAATCAGCCCCAGCATTTT.

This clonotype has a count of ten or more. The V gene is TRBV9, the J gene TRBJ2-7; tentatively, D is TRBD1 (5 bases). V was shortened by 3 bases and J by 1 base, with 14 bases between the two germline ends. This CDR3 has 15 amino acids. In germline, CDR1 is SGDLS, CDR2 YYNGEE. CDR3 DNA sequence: TGTGCCAGCAGCGGGCAGGGCGACCCGTCCTACGAGCAGTACTTC. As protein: CASSGQGDPSYEQYF.

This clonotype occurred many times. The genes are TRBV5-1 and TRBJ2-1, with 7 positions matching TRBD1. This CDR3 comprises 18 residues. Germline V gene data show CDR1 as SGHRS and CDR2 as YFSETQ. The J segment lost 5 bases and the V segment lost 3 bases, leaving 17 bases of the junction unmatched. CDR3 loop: CASSSPPLGQNRDNEQFF. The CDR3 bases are TGCGCCAGCAGCTCACCACCACTGGGACAGAATAGGGACAATGAGCAGTTCTTC.

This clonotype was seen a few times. CDR3 region: CASSETFLAEAFF. CDR3 nucleotide sequence: TGTGCCAGCAGTGAAACATTTCTCGCTGAAGCTTTCTTT. This chain connects TRBV6-1 to TRBJ1-1, with D uncertain. Germline V gives CDR1 MNHNS, CDR2 SASEGT. The V end was cut by 2 bases, the J end by 6 bases, with 10 bases between. The CDR3 has 13 amino acids.

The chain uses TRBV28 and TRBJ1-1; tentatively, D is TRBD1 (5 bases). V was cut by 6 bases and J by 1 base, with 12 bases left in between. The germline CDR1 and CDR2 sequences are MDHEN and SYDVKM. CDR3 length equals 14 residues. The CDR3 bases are TGTGCCAGCAGAGCGGACACTAAGAACACTGAAGCTTTCTTT. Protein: CASRADTKNTEAFF.